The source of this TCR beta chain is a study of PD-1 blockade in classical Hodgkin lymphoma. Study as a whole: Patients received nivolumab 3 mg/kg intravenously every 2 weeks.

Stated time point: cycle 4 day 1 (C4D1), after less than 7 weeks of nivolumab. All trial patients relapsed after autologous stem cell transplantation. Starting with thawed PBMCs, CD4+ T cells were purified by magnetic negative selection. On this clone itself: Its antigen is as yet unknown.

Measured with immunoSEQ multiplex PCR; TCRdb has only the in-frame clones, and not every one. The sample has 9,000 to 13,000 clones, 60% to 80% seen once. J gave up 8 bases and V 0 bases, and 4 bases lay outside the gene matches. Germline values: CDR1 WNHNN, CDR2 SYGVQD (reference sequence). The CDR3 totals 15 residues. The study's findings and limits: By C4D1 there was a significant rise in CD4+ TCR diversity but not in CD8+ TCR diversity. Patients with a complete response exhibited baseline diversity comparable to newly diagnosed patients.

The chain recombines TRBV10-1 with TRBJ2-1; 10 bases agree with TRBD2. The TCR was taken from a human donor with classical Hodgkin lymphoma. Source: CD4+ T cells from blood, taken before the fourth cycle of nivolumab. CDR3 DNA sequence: TGCGCCAGCAGTGAGTCGCGCCTAGCGGGAGATGAGCAGTTCTTC. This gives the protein CASSESRLAGDEQFF.